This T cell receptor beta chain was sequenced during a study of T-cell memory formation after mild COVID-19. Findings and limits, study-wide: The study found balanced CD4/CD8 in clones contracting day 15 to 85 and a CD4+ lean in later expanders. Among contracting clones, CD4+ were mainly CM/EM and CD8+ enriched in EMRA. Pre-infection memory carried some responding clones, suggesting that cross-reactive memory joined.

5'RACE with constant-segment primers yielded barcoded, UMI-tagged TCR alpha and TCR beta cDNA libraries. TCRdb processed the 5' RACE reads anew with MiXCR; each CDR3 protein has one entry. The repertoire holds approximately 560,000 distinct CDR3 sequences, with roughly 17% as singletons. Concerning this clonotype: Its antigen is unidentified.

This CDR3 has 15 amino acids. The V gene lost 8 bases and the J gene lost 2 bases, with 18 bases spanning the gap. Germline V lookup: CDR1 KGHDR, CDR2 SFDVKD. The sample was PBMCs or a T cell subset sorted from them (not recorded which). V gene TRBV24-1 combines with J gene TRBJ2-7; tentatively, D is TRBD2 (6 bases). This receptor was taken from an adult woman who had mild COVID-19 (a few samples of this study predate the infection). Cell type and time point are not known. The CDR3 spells CATTSGTSLTYEQYF. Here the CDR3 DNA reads TGTGCCACCACGTCGGGGACTTCCCTTACCTACGAGCAGTACTTC.